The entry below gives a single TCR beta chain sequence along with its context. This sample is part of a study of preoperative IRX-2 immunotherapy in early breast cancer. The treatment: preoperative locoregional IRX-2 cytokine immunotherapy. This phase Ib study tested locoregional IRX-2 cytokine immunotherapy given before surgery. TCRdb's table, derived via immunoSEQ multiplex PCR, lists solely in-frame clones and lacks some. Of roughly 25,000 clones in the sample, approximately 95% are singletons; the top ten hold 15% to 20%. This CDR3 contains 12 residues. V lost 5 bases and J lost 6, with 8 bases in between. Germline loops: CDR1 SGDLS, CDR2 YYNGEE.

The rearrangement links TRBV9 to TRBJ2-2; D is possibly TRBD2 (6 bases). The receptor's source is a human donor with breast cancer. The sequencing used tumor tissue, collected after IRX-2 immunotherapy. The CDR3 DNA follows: TGTGCCAGCAGACCTAGCGCCGGGGAGCTGTTTTTT. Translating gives CASRPSAGELFF.